This is a list of T cell receptor beta chains from one sample in a study of T cells in Graves' hyperthyroidism and ophthalmopathy. From the multiplex PCR reads, TCRdb called clonotypes with MiXCR, one entry per CDR3 protein. Here the sample spans approximately 430,000 distinct CDR3 sequences, around 16% being singletons. The sequenced material came from blood. These receptors were collected from a young woman with Graves' hyperthyroidism. Both conserved end residues are part of each CDR3. Where a row states a size, it is once, few, many or the class of an expanded clone; other rows omit it.

J gene	V gene	clone size	CDR3 protein
TRBJ2-3	TRBV12-3/TRBV12-4	many	CASSFRDGALSTDTQYF
TRBJ1-4	TRBV5-1	many	CASSLAPGAYEKLFF
TRBJ2-7	TRBV20-1	many	CSARDAKHGVGEQYF
TRBJ2-7	TRBV20-1	many	CSARRGGLNEQYF
TRBJ1-1	TRBV20-1	many	CSARDSTGGPGAFF
TRBJ2-1	TRBV15	many	CATSRPAGGPRIEQFF
TRBJ2-3	TRBV19	many	CASSLMNPLAGGWPGRSDTQYF
TRBJ2-1	TRBV10-2	many	CASSALAPGRPYNEQFF
TRBJ1-1	TRBV2	.	CASSEESLGEAFF
TRBJ1-6	TRBV7-9	.	CASSSPGGENSPLHF
TRBJ2-7	TRBV12-3/TRBV12-4	many	CASSLVFGTPPRTEQYF
TRBJ2-5	TRBV6-1	many	CASSYEGPFETQYF
TRBJ2-1	TRBV7-2	many	CASSRTRDYLNEQFF
TRBJ2-2	TRBV5-1	many	CASTVGSNTGELFF
TRBJ1-2	TRBV2	.	CASSPDSNYGHTF
TRBJ1-5	TRBV2	many	CASSGGNSNQPQHF
TRBJ2-2	TRBV7-2	few	CASSPTWTGWVGELFF
TRBJ2-1	TRBV5-1	few	CASSLVGNPYNEQFF
TRBJ1-1	TRBV6-2/TRBV6-3	.	CASALGQLNTEAFF
TRBJ2-7	TRBV6-1	many	CASSRTISVEQYF
TRBJ2-7	TRBV19	many	CASSIEGGGDSYEQYF
TRBJ2-7	TRBV5-1	many	CASSVLAGGPGEQYF
TRBJ1-6	TRBV3-1	.	CASSQPLAPLHF
TRBJ1-1	TRBV12-3/TRBV12-4	.	CASSPWATEAFF
TRBJ1-3	TRBV11-3	many	CASSLDAGTGSGNTIYF
TRBJ2-3	TRBV6-6	.	CASSYSWLGVTDTQYF
TRBJ2-3	TRBV9	many	CASSVELTDTQYF
TRBJ1-5	TRBV5-8	.	CASSPGTGGFQPQHF
TRBJ2-7	TRBV28	many	CASSTDSLGSYEQYF
TRBJ2-1	TRBV6-1	many	CASSETGTAYNEQFF
TRBJ1-2	TRBV3-1	.	CASSQGWLGSGYTF
TRBJ2-7	TRBV28	.	CASSPLSGTSEPYEQYF
TRBJ2-6	TRBV3-1	.	CASSRPNRAGGRPSGANVLTF
TRBJ2-5	TRBV7-9	many	CASSLVGSTKETQYF
TRBJ2-2	TRBV5-1	many	CASSWGVLFPGELFF
TRBJ2-7	TRBV7-9	.	CASSAGRAVVEQYF
TRBJ1-2	TRBV12-3/TRBV12-4	few	CASSPPPGGHGYTF
TRBJ1-5	TRBV28	many	CASRDSWSNQPQHF
TRBJ2-5	TRBV5-1	few	CASSSPPGEGWETQYF
TRBJ2-2	TRBV6-2/TRBV6-3	few	CASSATHTGELFF
TRBJ1-2	TRBV7-9	many	CASSLEGIGLNYGYTF
TRBJ1-3	TRBV19	.	CASTKGGQTHSGNTIYF
TRBJ2-1	TRBV20-1	many	CSARDRTGTSSYNEQFF
TRBJ2-7	TRBV27	many	CASSIQGGEQYF
TRBJ2-5	TRBV6-1	many	CASTLPGQETQYF
TRBJ1-4	TRBV9	many	CASSVEQGDEKLFF
TRBJ2-1	TRBV24-1	few	CATSDPGTSGSFQFF
TRBJ1-5	TRBV27	many	CASSLRDRVLDSNQPQHF
TRBJ1-2	TRBV6-1	few	CASSETVNYGYTF
TRBJ1-2	TRBV20-1	many	CSALKEGAGGYTF
TRBJ1-4	TRBV29-1	.	CSVFLPREGINEKLFF
TRBJ1-2	TRBV9	.	CASSVAESYTF
TRBJ2-1	TRBV20-1	few	CSAKTRLAGDYNEQFF
TRBJ2-7	TRBV2	many	CASSVGVLAYEQYF
TRBJ2-3	TRBV25-1	many	CASSDAGLAADTQYF
TRBJ2-4	TRBV6-1	.	CASSVTELLAKNIQYF
TRBJ1-6	TRBV18	many	CASSPGTANSPLHF